Many counts were recorded for the clone carrying this T cell receptor (beta chain). Its target is not known. This sample stems from a study of response to subunit inactivated influenza vaccine. Study results and limitations: The authors suggested that every seasonal influenza vaccination recruits few new T cells.

Germline CDR1 is SGHKS and CDR2 is YYEKEE (reference sequence). Deletions cut 4 bases from V and 5 bases from J, with 15 bases between. The CDR3 runs 14 residues. MiXCR, run by TCRdb on the RT-PCR reads, gives a single entry per CDR3 protein. The data contain about 500,000 distinct CDR3 sequences, 16% of them singletons. The chain uses TRBV5-5 and TRBJ2-5, with a weak D call TRBD2 (6 bases). Sequenced here: CD4+ T cells sorted from PBMCs, sampled around 25 months after vaccination. The source of this sequence is a man aged 50-75 years who received an inactivated influenza vaccine. The CDR3 DNA is TGTGCCAGCAGCCTGACCCCAGGGAGGGAGACCCAGTACTTC. Protein sequence: CASSLTPGRETQYF. Combining the CDR3 with reference TRBV5-5 and TRBJ2-5 gives the whole variable domain DAGVTQSPTHLIKTRGQQVTLRCSPISGHKSVSWYQQVLGQGPQFIFQYYEKEERGRGNFPDRFSARQFPNYSSELNVNALLLGDSALYLCASSLTPGRETQYFGPGTRLLVL.